This T cell receptor (beta chain) is drawn from a study of Tregs in tolerant kidney transplant recipients. The assay was immunoSEQ multiplex PCR, and TCRdb's table has in-frame clones only and misses some. The sample carries under 300,000 clones, roughly four fifths recorded once. The CDR3 runs 13 residues. V lost 6 bases and J lost 7, with 15 bases in between. From germline, CDR1 is MNHNS and CDR2 SASEGT. Unstimulated regulatory T cells (CD4+CD25+CD127-), CD4+CD25- non-regulatory cells, CD4 and CD8 cells were FACS-sorted from thawed PBMCs. The source material was CD4+ T cells from blood. The chain carries TRBV6-1 and TRBJ1-1, with a weak D call TRBD1 (6 bases). This receptor was taken from a human donor in good health. CDR3 DNA sequence: TGTGCCAGCAGCCCGGACAGATTCAGTGAAGCTTTCTTT. It encodes CASSPDRFSEAFF.